The 30 T cell receptor beta chains below come from one sample, sequenced in a study of blood T cell repertoires in COVID-19. Some clones are missing from TCRdb's copy, which holds only in-frame ones; the method was immunoSEQ multiplex PCR. The sample contains about 220,000 clones, 82% of which appear only once. Material for sequencing was peripheral blood. The source of these receptors is an elderly woman with acute or convalescent COVID-19.

The chain links TRBV6-1 to TRBJ2-7, with 9 nucleotides matching TRBD1. The V and J ends lost 0 bases and 4 bases, in that order; junction bases with no gene match: 1. The CDR3 runs to 14 residues. Germline-derived CDR1 and CDR2 are MNHNS and SASEGT. CDR3: CASSEADRGYEQYF. CDR3 bases: TGTGCCAGCAGTGAAGCGGACAGGGGTTACGAGCAGTACTTC.

The V gene is TRBV5-8, the J gene TRBJ2-5, with 9 bases fitting TRBD2. V gave up 2 bases and J gave up 1 base; unmatched junction bases: 15. CDR3 length: 19 residues. The germline V gene has CDR1 SGHTS and CDR2 YDEGEE. The CDR3 sequence is CASSFVASGRRGGQETQYF. CDR3 coding DNA: TGTGCCAGCAGCTTTGTCGCGAGTGGTAGGCGGGGGGGCCAAGAGACCCAGTACTTC.

The rearrangement links TRBV11-3 to TRBJ2-1; TRBD2 matches at 9 bases. The CDR3 totals 16 residues. V lost 0 bases, J lost 6 bases, and 6 bases stayed unmatched. Germline CDR1 is SGHNT and CDR2 is YENEEA. The CDR3 DNA reads TGTGCCAGCAGCTTAGATCTGGGAGCGGGGGGCAATGAGCAGTTCTTC. This gives the protein CASSLDLGAGGNEQFF.

The chain is built from TRBV29-1 and TRBJ1-2; 7 nucleotides match TRBD1. Trimming removed 4 bases from V and 8 bases from J; junction bases left unmatched: 7. The CDR3 has 12 amino acids. From germline, CDR1 is SQVTM and CDR2 ANQGSEA. The chain's CDR3 is CSVVPGGLGYTF. CDR3 coding DNA: TGCAGCGTTGTTCCAGGGGGATTGGGCTACACCTTC.

V gene TRBV24-1 combines with J gene TRBJ1-4; the D gene is possibly TRBD1 (5 bases). This CDR3 contains 15 residues. V lost 3 bases and J 8 bases, leaving 15 bases between the germline ends. Germline V gene data show CDR1 as KGHDR and CDR2 as SFDVKD. The CDR3 bases are TGTGCCACCAGTGATCCAAGGGCGGGGGGAGAAAAACTGTTTTTT. It encodes CATSDPRAGGEKLFF.

This clone was recorded once. The chain recombines TRBV6-5 with TRBJ2-3, with D perhaps TRBD2 (6 bases). This CDR3 is 14 amino acids long. Germline V gene sequence: CDR1 MNHEY, CDR2 SVGAGI. V lost 7 bases, J lost 2 bases, and 13 bases lay in between. CDR3 DNA: TGTGCCAGCATGGCGGGGCCCTTCACAGATACGCAGTATTTT. Its translation: CASMAGPFTDTQYF.

This chain uses TRBV11-3 with TRBJ2-2; 7 positions agree with TRBD2. Germline V gene data show CDR1 as SGHNT and CDR2 as YENEEA. The trim removed 3 bases at V and 1 base at J, leaving 8 bases unmatched. This CDR3 is built from 17 residues. The CDR3 DNA reads TGTGCCAGCAGCTTCCGGACTGGCGGGGGGAACACCGGGGAGCTGTTTTTT. Translated: CASSFRTGGGNTGELFF. Supplemented by reference TRBV11-3 and TRBJ2-2, the full variable domain reads EAGVVQSPRYKIIEKKQPVAFWCNPISGHNTLYWYLQNLGQGPELLIRYENEEAVDDSQLPKDRFSAERLKGVDSTLKIQPAELGDSAVYLCASSFRTGGGNTGELFFGEGSRLTVL.

This chain joins TRBV18 and TRBJ1-4, with TRBD1 identical over 7 bases. CDR1 KGHSH and CDR2 LQKENI come from the germline V gene. CDR3 length: 13 amino acids. The J segment lost 4 bases and the V segment lost 6 bases, leaving 2 bases of the junction unmatched. In DNA form, the CDR3 reads TGTGCCAGCTCGGGACAGATTAATGAAAAACTGTTTTTT. Protein product: CASSGQINEKLFF.

The V and J genes are TRBV9 and TRBJ2-2, with D possibly being TRBD1 (6 bases). The CDR3 covers 16 residues. Germline values: CDR1 SGDLS, CDR2 YYNGEE. The V and J ends lost 3 bases and 0 bases respectively, with 12 bases between them. The CDR3 sequence is CASSADRQANTGELFF. CDR3 bases: TGTGCCAGCAGCGCAGACCGACAGGCGAACACCGGGGAGCTGTTTTTT.

The chain carries TRBV7-6 and TRBJ2-2; 10 bases map to TRBD1. CDR1 and CDR2 (germline): SGHVS, FNYEAQ. The CDR3 loop spans 17 amino acids. Germline trimming cut 5 bases from V and 0 bases from J; bases unmatched to any gene: 6. CDR3 in amino acids: CASSPRDRGSNTGELFF. CDR3 coding DNA: TGTGCCAGCAGCCCCCGGGACAGGGGATCGAACACCGGGGAGCTGTTTTTT.

This clone was picked up one time. V usage is TRBV2 and J usage is TRBJ1-2; no firm D call. CDR1 is SNHLY, CDR2 FYNNEI, per germline. V lost 2 bases and J 4 bases, leaving 8 bases between the germline ends. This CDR3 is built from 13 residues. CDR3 in DNA: TGTGCCAGCAGTGAAAACGGTTTCTATGGCTACACCTTC. Translation gives CASSENGFYGYTF.

The chain uses TRBV3-1 (or the pseudogene TRBV3-2) and TRBJ2-1; 10 bases line up with TRBD2. V trimming: 1 base; J trimming: 7 bases; junction bases outside the gene matches: 4. The CDR3 is made up of 15 amino acids. Germline V gene data show CDR1 as LGHDT and CDR2 as YNNKEL (reference sequence). In DNA form, the CDR3 reads TGTGCCAGCAGCCAAGCGGCTAGCGGGGGTAATGAGCAGTTCTTC. This encodes CASSQAASGGNEQFF.

The V call is TRBV10-3, the J call TRBJ2-7; TRBD1 agrees at 7 bases. CDR1 is ENHRY, CDR2 SYGVKD, per germline. The CDR3 length is 13 residues. V lost 4 bases, J lost 6 bases, and 6 bases stayed unmatched. The CDR3 nucleotides are TGTGCCATCAGTGGGACAGGTGGGCTCGAGCAGTACTTC. Encoded protein: CAISGTGGLEQYF.

The chain links TRBV23-1 to TRBJ1-2; 11 nucleotides align to TRBD1. TRBV23-1 is known as an ORF, though its function is uncertain. V shed 2 bases and J 7 bases; nucleotides not matched to a gene: 3. CDR3 length: 14 amino acids. The DNA for the CDR3 is TGCGCCAGCAGTCAAAGGACAGGGGGCTCTGGCTACACCTTC. Translated: CASSQRTGGSGYTF.

The chain combines TRBV7-9 with TRBJ2-1; the D gene is possibly TRBD1 (5 bases). The CDR3 runs to 16 residues. Trimming removed 3 bases at V and 4 bases at J, with 16 bases between. Germline-derived CDR1 and CDR2 are SEHNR and FQNEAQ (reference sequence). The CDR3 DNA sequence: TGTGCCAGCAGCTTTACAGGTGTCATCCCTTACAATGAGCAGTTCTTC. It is translated as CASSFTGVIPYNEQFF.

J is TRBJ1-6 and V is TRBV6-1; maybe TRBD1 (5 bases). Per germline, CDR1 MNHNS and CDR2 SASEGT. V lost 2 bases to trimming and J lost 0 bases, with 14 bases between them. The CDR3 covers 18 residues. The CDR3 sequence: CASSESQGIGSYNSPLHF. The CDR3 DNA reads TGTGCCAGCAGTGAAAGCCAGGGAATTGGCTCCTATAATTCACCCCTCCACTTT.

This clone was counted once. The rearrangement uses TRBV5-4 and TRBJ2-3; 8 bases are a match to TRBD2. V was clipped by 0 bases and J by 0 bases; unmatched bases: 6. In germline, CDR1 is SGHNT, CDR2 YYREEE (reference sequence). This CDR3 contains 17 residues. The CDR3 region is CASSLDFGGASTDTQYF. In nucleotides, the CDR3 is TGTGCCAGCAGCTTGGATTTCGGGGGGGCGAGCACAGATACGCAGTATTTT.

The chain has TRBV19 and TRBJ1-1; no firm D call. Germline CDR1 is LNHDA and CDR2 is SQIVND (reference sequence). Trimming took 5 bases from V and 4 from J, leaving 14 bases between them. The CDR3 spans 14 residues. CDR3 protein: CASSVQALGTEAFF. CDR3 in DNA: TGTGCCAGTAGTGTCCAGGCTCTTGGCACTGAAGCTTTCTTT.

This clone was picked up one time. The genes are TRBV11-3 and TRBJ1-2, with a weak D call TRBD1 (5 bases). The length of the CDR3 is 15 residues. The V end lost 1 base, the J end lost 2 bases, and 11 bases lay between the germline ends. Germline CDR1 reads SGHNT; CDR2 reads YENEEA. The CDR3 region is CASSLVTAGNYGYTF. CDR3 sequence (DNA): TGTGCCAGCAGCTTAGTGACAGCCGGAAACTATGGCTACACCTTC.

The J gene is TRBJ2-1, the V gene TRBV29-1; possibly TRBD2 for D (6 bases). The length of the CDR3 is 14 residues. The ends were cut back, 6 bases at V and 7 bases at J, with 19 bases in the middle. CDR1 and CDR2 (germline): SQVTM, ANQGSEA. The CDR3 sequence is CSVVRGDGGNEQFF. The DNA of the CDR3 is TGCAGCGTCGTCCGCGGGGATGGTGGGAATGAGCAGTTCTTC.

The chain is built from TRBV29-1 and TRBJ2-3; possible D gene TRBD1, 7 bases. Looked up from germline, CDR1 is SQVTM and CDR2 is ANQGSEA. This CDR3 spans 15 amino acids. V was clipped by 2 bases and J by 2 bases, with 14 bases between them. The CDR3 DNA follows: TGCAGCGTTGAACCCCCCAGGGGGGCCACAGATACGCAGTATTTT. This gives the protein CSVEPPRGATDTQYF.

The chain links TRBV4-2 to TRBJ1-1, with D possibly matching TRBD1 (5 bases). The CDR3 extends over 16 amino acids. The germline gives CDR1 LGHNA, CDR2 YNFKEQ. V was cut by 6 bases and J by 8 bases, with 25 bases left in between. CDR3 sequence (DNA): TGTGCCAGCAGACCATTCGCAGGCATGGACACTGGGGAAGCTTTCTTT. This codes for CASRPFAGMDTGEAFF.

The chain employs TRBV3-1 (or the pseudogene TRBV3-2) and TRBJ1-3; no definite D call. The CDR3 contains 14 residues. CDR1 and CDR2 (germline): LGHDT, YNNKEL (reference sequence). Trimming took off 1 base at V and 3 bases at J, with 7 bases between the two ends. CDR3 sequence (DNA): TGTGCCAGCAGCCAAGTCCCCCGTGGAAACACCATATATTTT. It codes for CASSQVPRGNTIYF.

This clone occurred once. This chain connects TRBV30 to TRBJ1-4; D call uncertain. Germline V gene data show CDR1 as GTSNPN and CDR2 as SVGIG (reference sequence). V was trimmed by 3 bases and J by 6 bases, leaving 11 bases between them. This CDR3 is 13 amino acids long. CDR3 protein: CAWRRQIDEKLFF. CDR3 bases: TGTGCCTGGAGGCGTCAAATCGATGAAAAACTGTTTTTT. Filled out from reference TRBV30 and TRBJ1-4, the complete variable domain reads SQTIHQWPATLVQPVGSPLSLECTVEGTSNPNLYWYRQAAGRGLQLLFYSVGIGQISSEVPQNLSASRPQDRQFILSSKKLLLSDSGFYLCAWRRQIDEKLFFGSGTQLSVL.

The chain couples TRBV2 to TRBJ2-1; 8 bases align to TRBD2. The CDR3 is made up of 15 amino acids. Germline V lookup: CDR1 SNHLY, CDR2 FYNNEI. The ends lost 6 bases at V and 2 bases at J; junction bases unmatched: 6. CDR3 sequence: CASRKSSGPYNEQFF. The CDR3 DNA sequence: TGTGCCAGCAGGAAATCTAGCGGGCCCTACAATGAGCAGTTCTTC.

This sequence joins TRBV5-1 and TRBJ1-6; possibly TRBD1 for D (6 bases). From germline, CDR1 is SGHRS and CDR2 YFSETQ. Trimming took 2 bases from V and 8 from J, leaving 17 bases between them. CDR3 size: 16 residues. CDR3 DNA sequence: TGCGCCAGCAGCTTAACAGGGAGCCTGGGAGATTCACCCCTCCACTTT. Residues: CASSLTGSLGDSPLHF.

The chain combines TRBV7-3 with TRBJ2-5; 7 positions match TRBD1. Germline V gene data show CDR1 as SGHTA and CDR2 as FQGTGA. This CDR3 region has 15 residues. V shed 5 bases, J shed 1 base, and the junction held 7 bases outside the gene matches. The CDR3 nucleotides read TGTGCCAGCAGCATAGGGACAGCCGCCCAAGAGACCCAGTACTTC. It specifies CASSIGTAAQETQYF.

CDR3 sequence reads: CASSPAGTSGVDTQYF. The CDR3 nucleotides read TGTGCCAGCAGCCCTGCCGGGACTAGCGGGGTTGATACGCAGTATTTT. The chain uses TRBV7-2 and TRBJ2-3; 13 nucleotides line up with TRBD2. The CDR3 consists of 16 residues. V shed 5 bases, J shed 6 bases, and the junction held 8 bases outside the gene matches. CDR1 is SGHTA and CDR2 is FQGNSA in the germline V gene.

The rearrangement uses TRBV7-2 and TRBJ1-5; TRBD1 is a possible D gene (5 bases). CDR1 and CDR2 (germline): SGHTA, FQGNSA. CDR3 length equals 15 residues. Trimming pared 5 bases from V and 6 bases from J, leaving 17 bases between. The CDR3, as DNA: TGTGCCAGCAGCCCAGAGTCAGGGTCGGGTCAGCCCCAGCATTTT. It specifies CASSPESGSGQPQHF.

This clone came up many times. This sequence joins TRBV7-9 and TRBJ1-2, with 11 bases fitting TRBD1. The ends lost 4 bases at V and 5 bases at J; junction bases unmatched: 3. The germline CDR1 and CDR2 sequences are SEHNR and FQNEAQ (reference sequence). The CDR3 extends over 14 amino acids. Here the CDR3 reads CASSWDRGFYGYTF. The CDR3 coding sequence is TGTGCCAGCAGCTGGGACAGGGGGTTTTATGGCTACACCTTC.